This is a list of T cell receptor beta chains from one sample in a study of a mutant IDH1 vaccine in newly diagnosed glioma. The table came from immunoSEQ multiplex PCR; TCRdb's copy has only in-frame clones and leaves some out. The sample lists about 38,000 clones, 75% to 85% seen once, with 4% to 6% in the top ten. Their antigens are not known. The specimen comprised PBMCs, sampled from a glioma patient whose treatment included an IDH1 peptide vaccine. The receptor set was obtained from a man between 35 and 55 years old with glioma. Each CDR3 is given without its conserved first and last residue. The order of the fields is J gene, V gene, CDR3 protein.

>TRBJ2-2|TRBV4-1
ASSQVDLMRYTGELF
>TRBJ2-7|TRBV29-1
SVVSLTYEQY
>TRBJ2-2|TRBV11-3
ASSLGPAGSRGELF
>TRBJ2-5|TRBV4-2
ASSQGIAGVETQY
>TRBJ2-1|TRBV11-2
ASSFPPTGSSYNEQF
>TRBJ1-1|TRBV5-3
ASSWDRGAF
>TRBJ2-4|TRBV7-8
ASSPAGSFPKNIQY
>TRBJ1-1|TRBV29-1
SVRPGQGANEAF
>TRBJ1-6|TRBV19
ASSYVRGRWNSPLH
>TRBJ2-7|TRBV7-2
ASSSTGFYEQY
>TRBJ1-1|TRBV7-9
ASSSDGRDRGRGTEAF
>TRBJ2-1|TRBV9
ASSVELGGDGEQF